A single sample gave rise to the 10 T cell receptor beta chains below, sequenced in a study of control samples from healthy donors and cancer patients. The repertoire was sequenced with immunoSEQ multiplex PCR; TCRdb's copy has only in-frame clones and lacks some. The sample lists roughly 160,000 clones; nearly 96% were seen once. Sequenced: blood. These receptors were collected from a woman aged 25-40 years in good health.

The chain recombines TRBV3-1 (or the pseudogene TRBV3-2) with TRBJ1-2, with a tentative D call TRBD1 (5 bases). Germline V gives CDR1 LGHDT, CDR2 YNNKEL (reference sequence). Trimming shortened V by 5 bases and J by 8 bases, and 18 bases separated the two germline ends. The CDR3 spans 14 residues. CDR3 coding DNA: TGTGCCAGCAGCGAAGGGACCGCGGCCACGGGCTACACCTTC. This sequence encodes CASSEGTAATGYTF.

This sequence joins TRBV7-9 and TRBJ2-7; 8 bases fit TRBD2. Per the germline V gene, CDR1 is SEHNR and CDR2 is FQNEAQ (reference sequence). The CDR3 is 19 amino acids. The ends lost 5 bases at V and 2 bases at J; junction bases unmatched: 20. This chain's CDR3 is CASSAAERGPRVGPYEQYF. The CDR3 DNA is TGTGCCAGCAGCGCCGCCGAGCGGGGGCCCAGAGTGGGCCCCTACGAGCAGTACTTC.

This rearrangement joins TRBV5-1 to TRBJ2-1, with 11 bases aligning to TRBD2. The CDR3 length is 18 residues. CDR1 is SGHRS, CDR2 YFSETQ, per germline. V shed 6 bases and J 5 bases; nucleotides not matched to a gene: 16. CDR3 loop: CASTITSGGTTQNNEQFF. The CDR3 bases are TGCGCCAGCACAATCACTAGCGGGGGTACTACACAAAACAATGAGCAGTTCTTC.

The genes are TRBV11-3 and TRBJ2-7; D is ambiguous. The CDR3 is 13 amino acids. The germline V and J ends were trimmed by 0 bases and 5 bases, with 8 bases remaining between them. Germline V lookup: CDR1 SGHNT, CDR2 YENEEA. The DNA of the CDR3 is TGTGCCAGCAGCTTAGAAGGGATCAACGAGCAGTACTTC. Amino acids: CASSLEGINEQYF.

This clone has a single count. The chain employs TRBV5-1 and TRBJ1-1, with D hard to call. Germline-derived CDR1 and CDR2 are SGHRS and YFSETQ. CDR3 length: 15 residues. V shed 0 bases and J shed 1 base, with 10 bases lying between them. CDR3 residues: CASSLALTKNTEAFF. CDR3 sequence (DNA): TGCGCCAGCAGCTTGGCCTTAACGAAGAACACTGAAGCTTTCTTT.

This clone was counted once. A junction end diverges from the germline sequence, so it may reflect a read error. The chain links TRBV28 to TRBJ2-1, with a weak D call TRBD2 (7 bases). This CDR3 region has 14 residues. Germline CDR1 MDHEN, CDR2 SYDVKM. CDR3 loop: CATSRGGGRNEQFF. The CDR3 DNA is TGTGCCACCAGTAGGGGGGGTGGTAGAAATGAGCAGTTCTTC.

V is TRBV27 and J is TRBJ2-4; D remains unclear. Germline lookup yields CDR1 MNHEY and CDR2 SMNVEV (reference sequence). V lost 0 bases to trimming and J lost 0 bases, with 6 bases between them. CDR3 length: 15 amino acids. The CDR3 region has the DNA TGTGCCAGCAGTTTATCAGACTCAGCCAAAAACATTCAGTACTTC. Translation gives CASSLSDSAKNIQYF.

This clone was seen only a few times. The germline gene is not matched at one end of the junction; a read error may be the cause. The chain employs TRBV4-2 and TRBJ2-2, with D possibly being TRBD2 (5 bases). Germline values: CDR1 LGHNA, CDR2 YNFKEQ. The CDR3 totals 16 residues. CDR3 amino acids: CASSQADHRDTGELFF. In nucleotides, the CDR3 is TGTGCCAGCAGTCAAGCGGACCATCGAGACACCGGGGAGCTGTTTTTT.

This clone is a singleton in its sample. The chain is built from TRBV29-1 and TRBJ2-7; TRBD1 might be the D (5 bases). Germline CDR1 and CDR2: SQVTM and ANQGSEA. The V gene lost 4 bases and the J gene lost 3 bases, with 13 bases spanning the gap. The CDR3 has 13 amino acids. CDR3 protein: CSVVSRENYEQYF. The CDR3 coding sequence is TGCAGCGTTGTGTCCAGGGAAAACTACGAGCAGTACTTC.

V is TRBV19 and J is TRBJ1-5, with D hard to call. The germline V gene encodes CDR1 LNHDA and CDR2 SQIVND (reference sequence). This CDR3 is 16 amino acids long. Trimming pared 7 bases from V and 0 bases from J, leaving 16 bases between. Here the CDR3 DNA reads TGTGCCAGTACCAAAACTCGGGATTATAGCAATCAGCCCCAGCATTTT. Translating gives CASTKTRDYSNQPQHF. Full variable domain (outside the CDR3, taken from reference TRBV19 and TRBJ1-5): DGGITQSPKYLFRKEGQNVTLSCEQNLNHDAMYWYRQDPGQGLRLIYYSQIVNDFQKGDIAEGYSVSREKKESFPLTVTSAQKNPTAFYLCASTKTRDYSNQPQHFGDGTRLSIL.